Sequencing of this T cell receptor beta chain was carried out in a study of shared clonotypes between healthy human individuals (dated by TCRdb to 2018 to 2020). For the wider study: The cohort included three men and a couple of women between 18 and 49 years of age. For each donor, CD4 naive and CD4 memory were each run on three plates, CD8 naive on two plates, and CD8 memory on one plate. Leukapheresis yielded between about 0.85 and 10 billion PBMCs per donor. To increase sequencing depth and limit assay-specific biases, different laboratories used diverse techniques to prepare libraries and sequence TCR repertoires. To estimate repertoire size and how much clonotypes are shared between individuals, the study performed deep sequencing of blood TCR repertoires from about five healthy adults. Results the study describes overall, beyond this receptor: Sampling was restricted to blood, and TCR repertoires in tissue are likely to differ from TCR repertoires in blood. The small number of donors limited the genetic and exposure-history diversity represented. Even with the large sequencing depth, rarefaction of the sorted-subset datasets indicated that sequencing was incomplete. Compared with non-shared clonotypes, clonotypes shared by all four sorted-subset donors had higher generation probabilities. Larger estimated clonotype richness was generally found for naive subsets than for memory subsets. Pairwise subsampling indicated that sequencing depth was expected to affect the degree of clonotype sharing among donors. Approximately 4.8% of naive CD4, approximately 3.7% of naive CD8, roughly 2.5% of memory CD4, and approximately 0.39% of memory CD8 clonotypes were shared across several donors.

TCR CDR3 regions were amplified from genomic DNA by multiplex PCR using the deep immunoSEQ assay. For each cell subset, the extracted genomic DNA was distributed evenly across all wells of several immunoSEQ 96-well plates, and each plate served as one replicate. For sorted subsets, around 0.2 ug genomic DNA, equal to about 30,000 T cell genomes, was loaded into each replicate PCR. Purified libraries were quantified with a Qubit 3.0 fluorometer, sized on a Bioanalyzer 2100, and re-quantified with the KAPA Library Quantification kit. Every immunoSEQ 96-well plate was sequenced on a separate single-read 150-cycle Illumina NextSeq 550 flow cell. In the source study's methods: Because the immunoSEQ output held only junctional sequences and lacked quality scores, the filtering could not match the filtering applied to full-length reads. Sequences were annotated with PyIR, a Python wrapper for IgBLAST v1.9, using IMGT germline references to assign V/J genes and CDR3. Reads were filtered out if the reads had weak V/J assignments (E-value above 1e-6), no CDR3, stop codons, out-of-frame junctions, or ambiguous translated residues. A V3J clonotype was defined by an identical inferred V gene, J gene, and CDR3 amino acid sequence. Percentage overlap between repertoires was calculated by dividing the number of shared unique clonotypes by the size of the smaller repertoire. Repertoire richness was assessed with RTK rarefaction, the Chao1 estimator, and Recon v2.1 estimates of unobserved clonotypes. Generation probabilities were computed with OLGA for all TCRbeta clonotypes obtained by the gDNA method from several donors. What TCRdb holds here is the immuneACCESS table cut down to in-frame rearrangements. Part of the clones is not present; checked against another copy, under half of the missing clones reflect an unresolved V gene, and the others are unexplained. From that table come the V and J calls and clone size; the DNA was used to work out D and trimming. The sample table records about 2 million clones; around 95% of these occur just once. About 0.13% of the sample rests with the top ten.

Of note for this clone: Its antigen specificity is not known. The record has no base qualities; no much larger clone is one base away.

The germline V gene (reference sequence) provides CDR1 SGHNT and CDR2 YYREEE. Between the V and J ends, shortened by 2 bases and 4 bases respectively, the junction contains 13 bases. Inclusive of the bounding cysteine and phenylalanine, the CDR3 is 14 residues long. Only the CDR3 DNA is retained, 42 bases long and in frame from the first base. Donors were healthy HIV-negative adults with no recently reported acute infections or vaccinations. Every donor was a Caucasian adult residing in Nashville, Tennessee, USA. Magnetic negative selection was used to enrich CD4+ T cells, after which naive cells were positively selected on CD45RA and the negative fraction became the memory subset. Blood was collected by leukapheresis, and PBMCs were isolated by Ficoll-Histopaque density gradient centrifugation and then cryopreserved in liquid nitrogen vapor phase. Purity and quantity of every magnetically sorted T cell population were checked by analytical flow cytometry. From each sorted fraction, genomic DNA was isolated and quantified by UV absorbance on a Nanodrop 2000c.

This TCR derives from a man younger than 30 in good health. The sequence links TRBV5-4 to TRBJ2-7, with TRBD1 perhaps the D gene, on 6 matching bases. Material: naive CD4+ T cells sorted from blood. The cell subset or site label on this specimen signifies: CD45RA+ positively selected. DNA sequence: TGTGCCAGCAGCTTATCCGGGACATCATACGAGCAGTACTTC. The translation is CASSLSGTSYEQYF.